This T cell receptor beta chain was profiled in a study of cytomegalovirus exposure and HLA in healthy donors. In the study overall: An earlier analysis found fewer than 140 million unique TCR beta sequences from approximately 170 million T cells.

The V gene lost 4 bases and the J gene lost 5 bases, with 15 bases spanning the gap. CDR3 length equals 14 residues. The germline gives CDR1 WNHNN, CDR2 SYGVQD (reference sequence). PCR amplification relied on 60 Vbeta primers (plus 13 Jbeta primers). TCRdb keeps only in-frame clones here, not all; method: immunoSEQ multiplex PCR. The sample includes 150,000 to 200,000 clones, 70% to 80% seen only once; the top ten take around 2.2%. Study results and caveats: The number of N-insertions in an Asian-associated ancestry cluster was reportedly below the roughly 620-donor mean in a later analysis.

About this clone: Its antigen is still unknown.

This receptor was taken from a man between 60 and 70 years old in good health and CMV-seronegative. This sequence joins TRBV10-1 and TRBJ2-7; TRBD1 is a possible D gene (5 bases). Sequenced material: PBMCs. The CDR3 sequence: CASSAGRVGDEQYF. The CDR3 nucleotides read TGCGCCAGCAGTGCTGGCAGGGTTGGTGACGAGCAGTACTTC.